The 14 T cell receptor beta chains below were found in one sample sequenced in a study of shared clonotypes between healthy human individuals (dated by TCRdb to the early 2020s). The protocol used for the library was the immunoSEQ multiplex PCR assay. As stored in TCRdb, this immuneACCESS dataset retains in-frame rearrangements with V and J assigned. A fraction of the clones does not appear; measured against another copy, unresolved V genes explain less than half of the discrepancy, and the remainder lacks a known reason. This sample comprises about half a million clones, approximately 81% of them detected only once. About 13% of the sample rests with the top ten. The sequencing sample was made of PBMCs. These receptors were obtained from a woman in her forties in good health. Some clones in this sample may be carry-over from other donors' samples.

V is TRBV28 and J is TRBJ1-1, with D perhaps matching TRBD1 (6 bases). V lost 4 bases to trimming and J lost 1 base, with 16 bases between them. Per germline, CDR1 MDHEN and CDR2 SYDVKM. CDR3 length: 16 amino acids. The CDR3 DNA follows: TGTGCCAGCAGTTCGGGGGCCGGGCGGCGGAACACTGAAGCTTTCTTT. Its protein is CASSSGAGRRNTEAFF.

Turning to this clone: This likely traces to a read error, being one base from a far larger clone. This sequence joins TRBV4-2 and TRBJ2-1; 14 nucleotides agree with TRBD2. V was clipped by 7 bases and J by 3 bases; unmatched bases: 11. Germline loops: CDR1 LGHNA, CDR2 YNFKEQ. The CDR3 contains 18 residues. CDR3 amino acids: CASIYRTSGRIGYNEQFF. In DNA, the CDR3 is TGTGCCAGCATCTACAGGACTAGCGGGAGGATAGGCTACAATGAGCAGTTCTTC.

To note about this clone: The likely explanation is a read error, given a far larger clone one base away. This sample includes further DNA sequences coding for the same CDR3. The chain recombines TRBV7-2 with TRBJ2-1; D ambiguous. In germline, CDR1 is SGHTA, CDR2 FQGNSA. This CDR3 is 12 amino acids long. Trimming shortened V by 9 bases and J by 8 bases, and 14 bases separated the two germline ends. This CDR3 reads CASSRTLDEQFF. CDR3 nucleotide sequence: TGTGCCAGTAGCAGAACCTTGGATGAGCAGTTCTTC.

V gene TRBV28 combines with J gene TRBJ2-7; D may match TRBD1 or TRBD2 (5 bases each). Germline CDR1 and CDR2: MDHEN and SYDVKM. The CDR3 length is 14 residues. The V gene lost 7 bases and the J gene lost 12 bases, with 25 bases spanning the gap. As DNA, the CDR3 is TGTGCCAGCACTCCCCGGGGCTGGCAGGCTCGTGGGTACTTC. The encoded protein is CASTPRGWQARGYF.

A word on this clone: This likely traces to a read error, being one base from a far larger clone. Other DNA sequences within the sample encode an identical CDR3. The chain carries TRBV30 and TRBJ1-5, with D unresolved. This CDR3 is 15 amino acids long. Trimming cost V 0 bases and J 2 bases, with 11 bases left between them. The germline V gene encodes CDR1 GTSNPN and CDR2 SVGIG (reference sequence). In DNA, the CDR3 is TGTGCCTGGAGTGTACCTATATCAGGCAATCAGCCCCAGCATTTT. It codes for CAWSVPISGNQPQHF.

The chain links TRBV10-2 to TRBJ1-4; possible D gene TRBD1, 5 bases. With 8 bases removed from V and 8 bases from J, the gap between germline ends came to 12 bases. Germline CDR1 reads WSHSY; CDR2 reads SAAADI. This CDR3 has 12 amino acids. The CDR3 DNA reads TGCGCCAGCTCCTTAGGGGAAGAAAAACTGTTTTTT. Its protein is CASSLGEEKLFF.

J is TRBJ1-2 and V is TRBV9, with TRBD1 matching 11 bases. Germline V lookup: CDR1 SGDLS, CDR2 YYNGEE. The CDR3 totals 16 residues. With 0 bases clipped from V and 6 bases from J, the junction kept 7 bases outside the gene matches. This CDR3 reads CASSVDPGTGGDGYTF. CDR3 DNA: TGTGCCAGCAGCGTAGACCCCGGGACAGGGGGGGATGGCTACACCTTC.

This clone showed up just a few times. The identical CDR3 is also encoded by other nucleotide sequences in the sample. The chain combines TRBV11-2 with TRBJ2-7; D might be TRBD1 (5 bases). This CDR3 spans 14 amino acids. V lost 1 base to trimming and J lost 1 base, with 8 bases between them. Germline V gene sequence: CDR1 SGHAT, CDR2 FQNNGV. In DNA, the CDR3 is TGTGCCAGCAGCTTAGTCCAGGGTTCCTACGAGCAGTACTTC. This codes for CASSLVQGSYEQYF.

V and J are TRBV4-1 and TRBJ1-5; TRBD1 might be the D (5 bases). Germline V gene data show CDR1 as MGHRA and CDR2 as YSYEKL. V gave up 1 base and J gave up 11 bases, with 15 bases separating them. The CDR3 length is 14 residues. CDR3 nucleotide sequence: TGCGCCAGCAGCCAAGGGATCTCTGGGACGGCCCAGCATTTT. Translation gives CASSQGISGTAQHF.

Of note for this clone: A far larger clone is only one base removed, so a read error is likely. V and J are TRBV5-4 and TRBJ1-2; 7 bases agree with TRBD1. Germline V lookup: CDR1 SGHNT, CDR2 YYREEE (reference sequence). The CDR3 covers 15 residues. Here the CDR3 DNA reads TGTTCCAGCAGCTCCCGGGACAGCGCCTTGGAGGGCTACACCTTC. Translating it yields CSSSSRDSALEGYTF.

The V and J genes are TRBV5-1 and TRBJ2-1; TRBD2 matches 7 bases. After removal of 2 bases from V and 6 bases from J, the junction contained 8 bases not matched to a gene. The CDR3 sequence is 15 residues long. Germline V gene lookup returns CDR1 SGHRS and CDR2 YFSETQ. The CDR3 sequence is CASSLFAGAINEQFF. DNA of the CDR3: TGCGCCAGCAGCTTATTTGCGGGAGCGATCAATGAGCAGTTCTTC.

The chain couples TRBV7-9 to TRBJ1-4; TRBD1 might be the D (6 bases). In germline, CDR1 is SEHNR, CDR2 FQNEAQ (reference sequence). Trimming stripped 1 base from V and 13 bases from J, with 19 bases between. This CDR3 is 15 amino acids long. CDR3 DNA: TGTGCCAGCAGCTTAGTTGTACAGGGTTCGGGGGCACTGTTTTTT. Protein: CASSLVVQGSGALFF.

The J gene is TRBJ1-2, the V gene TRBV6-6; no definite D call. There are 13 residues in the CDR3. From germline, CDR1 is MNHNY and CDR2 SVGAGI (reference sequence). Trimming shortened V by 8 bases and J by 4 bases, and 14 bases separated the two germline ends. The CDR3, as DNA: TGTGCCAGCTACCCACGGCTCTCCTATGGCTACACCTTC. Translation gives CASYPRLSYGYTF.

This clone appeared a single time. V is TRBV10-2 and J is TRBJ1-1; D remains ambiguous. Germline V gene data show CDR1 as WSHSY and CDR2 as SAAADI. The CDR3 has 13 amino acids. V was shortened by 11 bases and J by 7 bases, with 20 bases between the two germline ends. The CDR3 reads CAESSGAKFEAFF. The DNA for the CDR3 is TGCGCCGAATCCAGTGGAGCGAAGTTTGAAGCTTTCTTT.